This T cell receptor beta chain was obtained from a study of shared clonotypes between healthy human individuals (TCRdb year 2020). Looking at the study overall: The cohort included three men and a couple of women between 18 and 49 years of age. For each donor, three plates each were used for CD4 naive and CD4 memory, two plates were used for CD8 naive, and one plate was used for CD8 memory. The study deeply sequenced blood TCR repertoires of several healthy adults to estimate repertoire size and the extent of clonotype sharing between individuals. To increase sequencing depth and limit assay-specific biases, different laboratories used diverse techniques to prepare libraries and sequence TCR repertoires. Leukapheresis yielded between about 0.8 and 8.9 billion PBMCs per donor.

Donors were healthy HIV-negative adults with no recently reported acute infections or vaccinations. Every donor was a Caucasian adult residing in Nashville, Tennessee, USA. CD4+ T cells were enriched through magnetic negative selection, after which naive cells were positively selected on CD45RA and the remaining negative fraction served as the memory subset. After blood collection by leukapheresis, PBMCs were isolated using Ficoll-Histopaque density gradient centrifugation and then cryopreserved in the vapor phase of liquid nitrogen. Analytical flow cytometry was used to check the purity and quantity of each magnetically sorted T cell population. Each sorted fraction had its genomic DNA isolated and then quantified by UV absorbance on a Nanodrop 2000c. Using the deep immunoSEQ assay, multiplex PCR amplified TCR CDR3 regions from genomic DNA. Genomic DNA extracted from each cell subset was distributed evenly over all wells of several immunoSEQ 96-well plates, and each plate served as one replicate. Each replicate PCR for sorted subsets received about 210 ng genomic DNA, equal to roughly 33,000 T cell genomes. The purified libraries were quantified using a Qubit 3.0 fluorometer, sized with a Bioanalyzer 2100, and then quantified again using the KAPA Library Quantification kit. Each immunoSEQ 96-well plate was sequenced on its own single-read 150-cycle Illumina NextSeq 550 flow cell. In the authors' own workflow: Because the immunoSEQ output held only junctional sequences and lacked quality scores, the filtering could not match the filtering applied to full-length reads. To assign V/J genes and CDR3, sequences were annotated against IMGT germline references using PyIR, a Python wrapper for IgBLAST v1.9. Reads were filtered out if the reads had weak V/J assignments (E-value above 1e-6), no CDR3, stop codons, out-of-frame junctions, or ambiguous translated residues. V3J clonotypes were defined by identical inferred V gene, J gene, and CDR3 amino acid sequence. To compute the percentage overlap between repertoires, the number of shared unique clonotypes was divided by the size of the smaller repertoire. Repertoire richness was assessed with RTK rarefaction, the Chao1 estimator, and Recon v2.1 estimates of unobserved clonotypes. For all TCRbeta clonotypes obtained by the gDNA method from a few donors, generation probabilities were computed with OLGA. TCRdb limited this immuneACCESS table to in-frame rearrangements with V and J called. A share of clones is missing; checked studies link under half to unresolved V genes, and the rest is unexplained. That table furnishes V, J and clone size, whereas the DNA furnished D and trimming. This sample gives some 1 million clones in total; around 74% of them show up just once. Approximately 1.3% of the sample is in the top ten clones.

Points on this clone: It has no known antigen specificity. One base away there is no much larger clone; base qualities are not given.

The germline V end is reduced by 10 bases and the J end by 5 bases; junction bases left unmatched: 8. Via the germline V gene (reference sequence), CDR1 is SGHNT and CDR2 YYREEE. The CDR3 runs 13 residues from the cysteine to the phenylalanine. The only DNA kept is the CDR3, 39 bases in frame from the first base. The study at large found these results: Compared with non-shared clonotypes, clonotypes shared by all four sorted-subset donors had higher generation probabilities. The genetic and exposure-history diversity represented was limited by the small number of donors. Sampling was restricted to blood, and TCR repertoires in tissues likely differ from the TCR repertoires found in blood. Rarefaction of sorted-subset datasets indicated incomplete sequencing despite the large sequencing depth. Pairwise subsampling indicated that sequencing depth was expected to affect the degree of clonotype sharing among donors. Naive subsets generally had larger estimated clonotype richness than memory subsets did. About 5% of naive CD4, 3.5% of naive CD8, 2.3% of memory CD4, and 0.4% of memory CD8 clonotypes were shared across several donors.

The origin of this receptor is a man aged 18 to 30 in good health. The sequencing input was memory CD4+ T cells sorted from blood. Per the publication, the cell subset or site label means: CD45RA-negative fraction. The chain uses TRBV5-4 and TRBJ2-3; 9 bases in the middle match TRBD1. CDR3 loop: CACRDRDRDTQYF. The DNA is TGTGCCTGCCGGGACAGGGACAGAGATACGCAGTATTTT.